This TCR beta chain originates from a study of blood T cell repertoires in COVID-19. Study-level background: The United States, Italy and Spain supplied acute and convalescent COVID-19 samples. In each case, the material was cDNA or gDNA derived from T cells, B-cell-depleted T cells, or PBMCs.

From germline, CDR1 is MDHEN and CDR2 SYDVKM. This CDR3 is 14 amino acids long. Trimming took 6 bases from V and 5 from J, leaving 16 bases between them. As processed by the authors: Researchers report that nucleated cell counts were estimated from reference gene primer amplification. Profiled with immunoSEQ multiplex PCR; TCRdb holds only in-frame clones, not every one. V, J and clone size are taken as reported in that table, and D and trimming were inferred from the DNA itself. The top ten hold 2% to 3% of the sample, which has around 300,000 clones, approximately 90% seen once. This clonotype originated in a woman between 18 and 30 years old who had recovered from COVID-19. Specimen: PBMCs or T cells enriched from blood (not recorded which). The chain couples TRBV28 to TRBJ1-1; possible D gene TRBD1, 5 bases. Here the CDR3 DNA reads TGTGCCAGCAGCCCTCAGGGATTCCGGACTGAAGCTTTCTTT. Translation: CASSPQGFRTEAFF.